These T cell receptor beta chains were read from a single sample in a study of graft-versus-host responses after intestinal transplantation. Sequenced by immunoSEQ multiplex PCR; TCRdb stores in-frame clones only, minus some. The table records 60,000 to 65,000 clones, roughly 89% of them present only once. Sequences were derived from ileum tissue, sampled approximately 56 weeks after transplant. The receptors originated from a human patient who received an intestinal transplant, so some T cells may come from the graft donor. The CDR3 runs from the conserved cysteine through the conserved F or W. A D gene is named only where the DNA matches it firmly. For some rows the clone size is stated as once, few or many, or as a class when expanded; others skip it.

TRBJ2-5 TRBV7-9 once . TGTGCCAGCAGCTTAGTTTCAGACTTTCCTGAAGAGACCCAGTACTTC CASSLVSDFPEETQYF
TRBJ2-3 TRBV5-1 . . TGCGCCAGCAGCTTGTCCACAGATACGCAGTATTTT CASSLSTDTQYF
TRBJ1-4 TRBV4-2 few . TGTGCCAGCAGCCAAGATCGGCATGAAAAACTGTTTTTT CASSQDRHEKLFF
TRBJ1-5 TRBV28 . TRBD1 TGTGCCAGCAGCCCCGACAGGGGCCAGCCCCAGCATTTT CASSPDRGQPQHF
TRBJ2-4 TRBV9 . TRBD1 TGTGCCAGCAGCGTAGAGGACAGGTTGGGGAACATTCAGTACTTC CASSVEDRLGNIQYF
TRBJ2-5 TRBV18 . . TGTGCCAGCTCACCGGGACTGGGGTACCAAGAGACCCAGTACTTC CASSPGLGYQETQYF
TRBJ2-7 TRBV28 once TRBD1 TGTGCCAGCAGGGATCGACAGGGCTTTATCTACGAGCAGTACTTC CASRDRQGFIYEQYF
TRBJ1-6 TRBV27 . TRBD1 TGTGCCAGCAGACCGGGACAGGGCGTTTATAATTCACCCCTCCACTTT CASRPGQGVYNSPLHF
TRBJ2-1 TRBV6-5 . . TGTGCCAGCAGGGGACCCGGGGTATGGAATGAGCAGTTCTTC CASRGPGVWNEQFF
TRBJ2-7 TRBV9 . TRBD1 TGTGCCAGCAGCGTAGGGACAGGGGGGTCCTACGAGCAGTACTTC CASSVGTGGSYEQYF
TRBJ1-5 TRBV6-5 . . TGTGCCAGCAGTCGGGAGGGCAATCAGCCCCAGCATTTT CASSREGNQPQHF
TRBJ1-4 TRBV4-2 . . TGTGCCAGCAGCGTACAGGCGTCAAATGAAAAACTGTTTTTT CASSVQASNEKLFF
TRBJ2-1 TRBV19 . . TGTGCCAGTAGTATAAGTCGTGACGTGAAAAATGAGCAGTTCTTC CASSISRDVKNEQFF
TRBJ2-2 TRBV2 few TRBD2 TGTGCCAGCAGTGAATCCGGGGGGGCGTCCGGGGAGCTGTTTTTT CASSESGGASGELFF
TRBJ2-1 TRBV10-1 . TRBD2 TGCGCCAGCAGCTACACCGGGACTAGCGACCACAATGAGCAGTTCTTC CASSYTGTSDHNEQFF
TRBJ1-2 TRBV5-1 . . TGCGCCAGCCGCCCCACGGGGGTTGACTATGGCTACACCTTC CASRPTGVDYGYTF
TRBJ2-3 TRBV14 . TRBD2 TGTGCCAGCAGCCAAGCTTTACTAGCGCCCACAGATACGCAGTATTTT CASSQALLAPTDTQYF
TRBJ2-7 TRBV9 once TRBD2 TGTGCCAGCAGCGTACTCTCAGCGGGATCCCACGAGCAGTACTTC CASSVLSAGSHEQYF
TRBJ2-7 TRBV11-2 few TRBD1 TGTGCCAGCAGCTTAAAACAGGGGAACGAGCAGTACTTC CASSLKQGNEQYF
TRBJ2-5 TRBV11-3 . . TGTGCCAGCAGCCTTGGACAGTACCAAGAGACCCAGTACTTC CASSLGQYQETQYF
TRBJ1-4 TRBV23-1 . . TGCGCCAGCAGTCAGGTGGGGAATGAAAAACTGTTTTTT CASSQVGNEKLFF
TRBJ2-7 TRBV28 . TRBD2 TGTGCCAGCAGAATAAGCGGGAGGGGCGAGCAGTACTTC CASRISGRGEQYF
TRBJ2-1 TRBV7-3 . TRBD2 TGTGCCAGCAGCTTATCGGGGGGAGCCCACCCTAACAATGAGCAGTTCTTC CASSLSGGAHPNNEQFF
TRBJ1-2 TRBV7-9 . TRBD1 TGTGCCAGCAGCTTATGGGACAGCGCTAACTATGGCTACACCTTC CASSLWDSANYGYTF
TRBJ2-3 TRBV25-1 . . TGTGCCAGCCAAGGACGGCGTCCAGGGAAAGATACGCAGTATTTT CASQGRRPGKDTQYF
TRBJ2-7 TRBV4-1 . TRBD1 TGCGCCAGCAGCCCCCCCTGGACAGGCATCTCCTACGAGCAGTACTTC CASSPPWTGISYEQYF